The rows below give T cell receptor beta chains drawn from one sample of a study of blood T cells in healthy people across ages. TCRdb processed the 5' RACE reads anew with MiXCR; each CDR3 protein has one entry. The repertoire holds about 280,000 distinct CDR3 sequences, with roughly 26% as singletons. Sequenced input: blood. The receptors here all came from a woman in her seventies in good health. Each CDR3 is given with its conserved first and last residue. Only some rows state a clone size, as once, few, many or a class for expanded clones.

J: TRBJ2-2; size: many; V: TRBV20-1; CDR3: CSARPRDRVITGELFF
J: TRBJ2-7; size: few; V: TRBV5-1; CDR3: CASSLPGTSGEQYF
J: TRBJ2-7; size: NA; V: TRBV2; CDR3: CASGGQGRASYEQYF
J: TRBJ1-4; size: NA; V: TRBV7-3; CDR3: CAGSSHPGRSNEKLFF
J: TRBJ2-5; size: few; V: TRBV20-1; CDR3: CSARFNVLGVETQYF
J: TRBJ2-6; size: NA; V: TRBV5-1; CDR3: CASSLSRDPESVLTF
J: TRBJ2-3; size: NA; V: TRBV6-1; CDR3: CASSVSGGRPKADTQYF
J: TRBJ2-5; size: NA; V: TRBV5-1; CDR3: CASSSQGLAWETQYF
J: TRBJ1-2; size: few; V: TRBV18; CDR3: CASSLEDGRGGYTF
J: TRBJ2-5; size: NA; V: TRBV24-1; CDR3: CATEDGVRTQYF
J: TRBJ2-1; size: NA; V: TRBV27; CDR3: CASSWAAYNEQFF
J: TRBJ2-1; size: few; V: TRBV3-1; CDR3: CASSQASGRGAYNEQFF
J: TRBJ2-6; size: many; V: TRBV5-1; CDR3: CASSLGLISGANVLTF
J: TRBJ1-5; size: few; V: TRBV29-1; CDR3: CSAGTGNRPQHF
J: TRBJ2-5; size: few; V: TRBV5-1; CDR3: CASSPQVPETQYF
J: TRBJ1-1; size: NA; V: TRBV7-2; CDR3: CASSSIQGHAAFF
J: TRBJ1-1; size: NA; V: TRBV20-1; CDR3: CSARKGGYTEAFF
J: NA; size: few; V: TRBV5-6; CDR3: CASSWEREHETQYF
J: TRBJ2-3; size: many; V: TRBV28; CDR3: CASSGSGATDTQYF
J: TRBJ1-6; size: NA; V: TRBV7-2; CDR3: CASSSGQGQNSPLHF
J: NA; size: NA; V: TRBV20-1; CDR3: CSARGLARTINDKQFF
J: TRBJ1-4; size: NA; V: TRBV2; CDR3: CASSEAPEGVLEKLFF
J: TRBJ2-2; size: NA; V: TRBV7-3; CDR3: CASSLTGLGSTGELFF
J: TRBJ1-3; size: many; V: TRBV3-1; CDR3: CASSLGGSSGNTIYF
J: TRBJ2-5; size: NA; V: TRBV6-4; CDR3: CASRLPQGCGKTQYF
J: TRBJ2-5; size: many; V: TRBV27; CDR3: CASSRKTQETQYF
J: TRBJ2-7; size: few; V: TRBV20-1; CDR3: CSAEVAGGSYEQYF
J: TRBJ1-6; size: NA; V: TRBV3-1; CDR3: CASSQGGPYSPLHF
J: TRBJ2-1; size: NA; V: TRBV15; CDR3: CATSRAAYNEQFF
J: TRBJ2-2; size: few; V: TRBV6-5; CDR3: CASRGGAGGGELFF
J: TRBJ1-1; size: once; V: TRBV7-2; CDR3: CASSLGGPMNTEAFF